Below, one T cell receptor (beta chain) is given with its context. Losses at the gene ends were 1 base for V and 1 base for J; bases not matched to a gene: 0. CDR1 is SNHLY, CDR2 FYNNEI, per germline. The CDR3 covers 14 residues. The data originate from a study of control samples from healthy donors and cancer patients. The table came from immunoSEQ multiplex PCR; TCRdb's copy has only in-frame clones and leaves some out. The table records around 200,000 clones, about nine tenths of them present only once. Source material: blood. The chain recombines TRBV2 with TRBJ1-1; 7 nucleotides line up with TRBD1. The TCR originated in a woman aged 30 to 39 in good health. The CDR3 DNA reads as TGTGCCAGCAGTGAAGGGACAGGGAACACTGAAGCTTTCTTT. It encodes CASSEGTGNTEAFF.